These T cell receptor beta chains were read from a single sample in a study of blood T cell repertoires in COVID-19. Repertoires were generated with immunoSEQ multiplex PCR, while TCRdb's copy carries only in-frame clones and drops some. The profile covers approximately 240,000 clones, with 80% to 85% appearing a single time and about 2.4% taken by the ten largest. The sequenced material came from peripheral blood. All receptors come from a woman in her sixties or seventies with acute or convalescent COVID-19. The CDR3 runs from the conserved cysteine through the conserved F or W. The D gene is left open where the match is weak. Clone size is given for some rows only: seen once, a few or many times, or a class if the clone is expanded.

clone size	V gene	D gene	J gene	CDR3 protein	CDR3 DNA
-	TRBV27	TRBD2	TRBJ2-7	CASSSTSGGPLWYF	TGTGCCAGCAGTTCGACTAGCGGGGGGCCCCTGTGGTACTTC
few	TRBV7-9	TRBD1	TRBJ1-4	CASSIQGALNEKLFF	TGTGCCAGCAGCATACAGGGGGCCCTTAATGAAAAACTGTTTTTT
once	TRBV15	-	TRBJ1-1	CATSREATAGTEAFF	TGTGCCACCAGCAGAGAGGCGACCGCGGGCACTGAAGCTTTCTTT
once	TRBV13	TRBD2	TRBJ2-7	CASGRLAGISYEQYF	TGTGCCAGCGGGAGACTAGCGGGGATCTCCTACGAGCAGTACTTC
-	TRBV28	-	TRBJ2-1	CATLESSYNEQFF	TGTGCTACCCTGGAGAGCTCCTACAATGAGCAGTTCTTC
-	TRBV9	-	TRBJ2-1	CASSATGGIVNNEQFF	TGTGCCAGCAGCGCAACCGGGGGTATAGTCAACAATGAGCAGTTCTTC
-	TRBV15	TRBD1	TRBJ1-2	CATSRDSLGYTF	TGTGCCACCAGCCGGGACAGTCTTGGCTACACCTTC
once	TRBV2	-	TRBJ2-1	CASRTLRGEQFF	TGTGCCAGCAGGACCCTTAGGGGTGAGCAGTTCTTC
-	TRBV9	TRBD1	TRBJ1-6	CASSVRIPGTGPTFRNSPLHF	TGTGCCAGCAGCGTCCGCATCCCCGGGACAGGCCCAACTTTTCGTAATTCACCCCTCCACTTT
-	TRBV15	-	TRBJ1-5	CATSRDHNSNQPQHF	TGTGCCACCAGCAGAGATCACAATAGCAATCAGCCCCAGCATTTT
few	TRBV11-2	-	TRBJ2-7	CASSLDYNSYEQYF	TGTGCCAGCAGCTTAGATTACAATTCCTACGAGCAGTACTTC
-	TRBV4-2	-	TRBJ2-3	CASSQDWATGLDTQYF	TGTGCCAGCAGCCAAGATTGGGCCACAGGGCTTGATACGCAGTATTTT
-	TRBV2	TRBD2	TRBJ2-5	CASSESSGGVETQYF	TGTGCCAGCAGTGAGAGTAGCGGGGGGGTAGAGACCCAGTACTTC
-	TRBV19	TRBD1	TRBJ1-3	CASSMGTGSGNTIYF	TGTGCCAGTAGTATGGGGACAGGCTCTGGAAACACCATATATTTT
-	TRBV5-5	TRBD1	TRBJ1-2	CASSLGGGSDYGYTF	TGTGCCAGCAGCTTGGGAGGGGGCAGCGACTATGGCTACACCTTC
-	TRBV2	-	TRBJ1-4	CASSGRQTTNEKLFF	TGTGCCAGCAGTGGCAGACAAACAACTAATGAAAAACTGTTTTTT